The count of the clone carrying this T cell receptor beta chain is one. No antigen is known for it. The CDR3 extends over 15 amino acids. V lost 6 bases, J lost 5 bases, and 20 bases lay in between. Germline V gives CDR1 DFQATT, CDR2 SNEGSKA (reference sequence). Using a J-beta primer mix together with a sample-barcoded 5' primer, a second PCR was run for roughly 6 to 12 cycles. TCRdb called the 5' RACE reads again in MiXCR, with one record for every CDR3 protein. The sample shows 1.5 million to 2 million distinct CDR3 sequences, approximately 50% of them seen only once. These data belong to a study of blood T cells in healthy people across ages. Study-level points and caveats: Age showed a roughly linear inverse relationship with TCR beta diversity per million T cells. Compared with aged donors, long-lived donors showed fewer expanded clones, suggesting selection.

Individuals who donated were healthy Caucasians from Russia aged roughly 6 to 90. The study isolated at least 6.5 million PBMCs from each sample. The sequenced sample consisted of blood. The receptor was isolated from a woman in her 40s in good health. The chain is built from TRBV20-1 and TRBJ2-1, with D tentatively TRBD2 (6 bases). The CDR3 DNA follows: TGCAGTGCCATGCAGGGTCGGGCGGGGAACAATGAGCAGTTCTTC. Its translation is CSAMQGRAGNNEQFF.